Listed here are 21 T cell receptor beta chains from one sample, sequenced in a study of neoadjuvant anti-PD-1 for oral cavity cancer. Generated by immunoSEQ multiplex PCR, the TCRdb table keeps only in-frame clones and is missing some. The sample contains 15,000 to 20,000 clones, 55% to 65% of which appear only once. Sequencing used PBMCs, obtained before nivolumab (anti-PD-1) treatment. These TCRs come from a person between 40 and 85 years old with oral cavity squamous cell carcinoma.

The chain combines TRBV7-9 with TRBJ2-7; weak D call: TRBD2 (5 bases). Germline assignment: CDR1 SEHNR and CDR2 FQNEAQ (reference sequence). The CDR3 sequence is 13 residues long. V lost 1 base and J lost 7, with 11 bases in between. CDR3 sequence: CASSLEGSGEQYF. CDR3 nucleotides: TGTGCCAGCAGCTTAGAAGGTTCGGGAGAGCAGTACTTC.

This clone was seen a single time. This chain uses TRBV4-2 with TRBJ2-3, with 10 bases that match TRBD1. The ends lost 0 bases at V and 5 bases at J; junction bases unmatched: 5. CDR3 size: 16 residues. Germline V gene data show CDR1 as LGHNA and CDR2 as YNFKEQ. CDR3 amino acids: CASSQEEGQGVDTQYF. CDR3 DNA: TGTGCCAGCAGCCAAGAAGAAGGACAGGGGGTAGATACGCAGTATTTT.

This clone was seen once. The genes are TRBV4-1 and TRBJ2-1, with D hard to call. Trimming stripped 4 bases from V and 0 bases from J, with 10 bases between. This CDR3 contains 15 residues. Germline-derived CDR1 and CDR2 are MGHRA and YSYEKL. CDR3 amino acids: CASSLVMSSYNEQFF. The CDR3 region has the DNA TGCGCCAGCAGCCTGGTAATGAGCTCCTACAATGAGCAGTTCTTC.

The genes are TRBV19 and TRBJ1-5, with D unresolved. The CDR3 runs 16 residues. Germline V CDR1 and CDR2: LNHDA, SQIVND (reference sequence). Deletions cut 0 bases from V and 3 bases from J, with 12 bases between. The CDR3 loop is CASSIEPWVTNQPQHF. DNA for the CDR3: TGTGCCAGTAGTATAGAGCCCTGGGTAACCAATCAGCCCCAGCATTTT. Combining the CDR3 with reference TRBV19 and TRBJ1-5 gives the whole variable domain DGGITQSPKYLFRKEGQNVTLSCEQNLNHDAMYWYRQDPGQGLRLIYYSQIVNDFQKGDIAEGYSVSREKKESFPLTVTSAQKNPTAFYLCASSIEPWVTNQPQHFGDGTRLSIL.

The chain employs TRBV6-1 and TRBJ2-2; a possible D gene is TRBD1 (5 bases). The V gene's germline CDR1 is MNHNS and CDR2 SASEGT. CDR3 length: 15 residues. CDR3 residues: CALTPTASNTGELFF. The CDR3 nucleotides read TGTGCTCTGACACCGACAGCCTCGAACACCGGGGAGCTGTTTTTT.

The chain links TRBV7-8 to TRBJ1-4, with unresolved D. This CDR3 is 15 amino acids long. V was shortened by 3 bases and J by 0 bases, with 8 bases between the two germline ends. Germline V gene lookup returns CDR1 SGHVS and CDR2 FQNEAQ. CDR3 loop: CASSFSSATNEKLFF. The CDR3 coding sequence is TGTGCCAGCAGCTTCAGTTCGGCAACTAATGAAAAACTGTTTTTT.

This chain uses TRBV11-2 with TRBJ2-7; TRBD1 matches at 7 bases. Unmatched junction bases numbered 6, after V lost 5 bases and J lost 2 bases. This CDR3 is 14 amino acids long. The germline gives CDR1 SGHAT, CDR2 FQNNGV. The CDR3: CASSQADRTYEQYF. The CDR3 bases are TGTGCCAGCAGCCAAGCGGACAGGACCTACGAGCAGTACTTC.

V usage is TRBV6-4 and J usage is TRBJ2-2; D tentatively reads TRBD1 or TRBD2 (5 bases each). Germline V gene sequence: CDR1 MRHNA, CDR2 SNTAGT. The V gene lost 10 bases and the J gene lost 4 bases, with 16 bases spanning the gap. This CDR3 has 14 amino acids. The CDR3 sequence: CATSPQRGTGELFF. The CDR3 DNA reads as TGTGCCACCTCCCCCCAGAGGGGCACCGGGGAGCTGTTTTTT.

This chain joins TRBV19 and TRBJ1-5; D is uncertain. The length of the CDR3 is 15 residues. CDR1 and CDR2 from the germline V gene are LNHDA and SQIVND (reference sequence). Trimming shortened V by 7 bases and J by 2 bases, and 15 bases separated the two germline ends. The CDR3 is CASTSSQPGNQPQHF. The CDR3 coding sequence is TGTGCCAGTACTTCTAGTCAGCCGGGCAATCAGCCCCAGCATTTT.

This chain uses TRBV6-1 with TRBJ1-1, with D maybe TRBD1 (5 bases). V lost 5 bases and J 10 bases, leaving 11 bases between the germline ends. This CDR3 has 11 amino acids. Germline V CDR1 and CDR2: MNHNS, SASEGT. In nucleotides, the CDR3 is TGTGCCAGCAGTTACAAAGGGACAGCTTTCTTT. It encodes CASSYKGTAFF.

CDR3 amino acids: CASSEAEVTGELFF. The CDR3 nucleotides are TGTGCCAGCAGTGAAGCGGAGGTCACCGGGGAGCTGTTTTTT. The chain is built from TRBV6-1 and TRBJ2-2; tentative D call: TRBD2 (5 bases). Trimming took 0 bases from V and 4 from J, leaving 6 bases between them. The V gene's germline CDR1 is MNHNS and CDR2 SASEGT. The CDR3 loop spans 14 amino acids.

This clone showed up just a few times. The CDR3 is CAWMTGSRGYGYTF. DNA for the CDR3: TGTGCCTGGATGACAGGGTCGAGAGGCTATGGCTACACCTTC. The chain is built from TRBV30 and TRBJ1-2; 7 bases line up with TRBD1. Trimming removed 4 bases from V and 4 bases from J; junction bases left unmatched: 9. Germline assignment: CDR1 GTSNPN and CDR2 SVGIG (reference sequence). This CDR3 has 14 amino acids. The entire variable domain, with the rest obtained from reference TRBV30 and TRBJ1-2, is as follows: SQTIHQWPATLVQPVGSPLSLECTVEGTSNPNLYWYRQAAGRGLQLLFYSVGIGQISSEVPQNLSASRPQDRQFILSSKKLLLSDSGFYLCAWMTGSRGYGYTFGSGTRLTVV.

This clone appeared a few times. The genes are TRBV12-5 and TRBJ1-1, with no clear D. Trimming cost V 7 bases and J 1 base, with 13 bases left between them. CDR1 and CDR2 (germline): LGHNT, FRNRAP. The CDR3 has 14 residues. The CDR3 is CASALVGRNTEAFF. The CDR3 region has the DNA TGTGCTAGTGCCCTGGTTGGCAGGAACACTGAAGCTTTCTTT. Full variable domain (remainder filled in from reference TRBV12-5 and TRBJ1-1): DARVTQTPRHKVTEMGQEVTMRCQPILGHNTVFWYRQTMMQGLELLAYFRNRAPLDDSGMPKDRFSAEMPDATLATLKIQPSEPRDSAVYFCASALVGRNTEAFFGQGTRLTVV.

The CDR3 DNA follows: TGCAGCGTAGCTCGGGGGGCGAGGGAAGAGACCCAGTACTTC. Its protein is CSVARGAREETQYF. The chain uses TRBV29-1 and TRBJ2-5, with D tentatively TRBD2 (7 bases). V shed 6 bases and J shed 3 bases, with 17 bases lying between them. Germline V gene lookup returns CDR1 SQVTM and CDR2 ANQGSEA. The length of the CDR3 is 14 residues.

This clone was picked up a small number of times. CDR3 nucleotides: TGTGCCAGCACCGCTGACCAGTACAATGAGCAGTTCTTC. Translation: CASTADQYNEQFF. The V and J genes are TRBV11-2 and TRBJ2-1, with D hard to call. Trimming removed 7 bases at V and 4 bases at J, with 11 bases between. Germline assignment: CDR1 SGHAT and CDR2 FQNNGV. The CDR3 runs to 13 residues.

This clone was seen a few times. This rearrangement joins TRBV15 to TRBJ2-1; 8 nucleotides align to TRBD2. V lost 1 base, J lost 6 bases, and 8 bases stayed unmatched. This CDR3 is 16 amino acids long. Germline CDR1 and CDR2: LNHNV and YYDKDF (reference sequence). This chain's CDR3 is CATSRAGGPGSNEQFF. The CDR3 DNA is TGTGCCACCAGCAGAGCGGGAGGGCCGGGGAGCAATGAGCAGTTCTTC.

This chain uses TRBV4-1 with TRBJ2-1; 7 bases map to TRBD2. V shed 5 bases, J shed 1 base, and the junction held 8 bases outside the gene matches. The CDR3 contains 16 residues. CDR1 and CDR2 from the germline V gene are MGHRA and YSYEKL. Written as DNA, the CDR3 is TGCGCCAGCAGCGATCAGTCTAGCGGTTCCTACAATGAGCAGTTCTTC. Protein sequence: CASSDQSSGSYNEQFF.

This chain links TRBV9 with TRBJ2-3, with TRBD1 matching over 7 bases. The CDR3 consists of 16 residues. Germline V CDR1 and CDR2: SGDLS, YYNGEE. V was pared by 3 bases and J by 1 base, with 8 bases of the junction left unmatched. The CDR3 DNA reads TGTGCCAGCAGCGACTCACAGGGGTTTGGCACAGATACGCAGTATTTT. This gives the protein CASSDSQGFGTDTQYF.

This chain connects TRBV28 to TRBJ1-4; no clear D gene. The CDR3 consists of 15 residues. Germline loops: CDR1 MDHEN, CDR2 SYDVKM. Trimming left V 4 bases short and J 0 bases short, with 9 bases between. As DNA, the CDR3 is TGTGCCAGCAGTTCTCTCAGGACAACTAATGAAAAACTGTTTTTT. It is translated as CASSSLRTTNEKLFF.

The rearrangement links TRBV25-1 to TRBJ2-7; the D is unclear. This CDR3 is built from 13 residues. The V end was cut by 6 bases, the J end by 4 bases, with 13 bases between. CDR1 MGHDK and CDR2 SYGVNS come from the germline V gene. CDR3 sequence (DNA): TGTGCCAGCAGCTCCGAAGCGAAATACGAGCAGTACTTC. It encodes CASSSEAKYEQYF.

The gene calls are TRBV5-6 and TRBJ1-1; D is ambiguous. The CDR3 consists of 14 residues. Trimming pared 3 bases from V and 0 bases from J, leaving 9 bases between. The germline gives CDR1 SGHDT, CDR2 YYEEEE. The CDR3 DNA follows: TGTGCCAGCAGCTCCCTATCTATGAACACTGAAGCTTTCTTT. Translated: CASSSLSMNTEAFF.